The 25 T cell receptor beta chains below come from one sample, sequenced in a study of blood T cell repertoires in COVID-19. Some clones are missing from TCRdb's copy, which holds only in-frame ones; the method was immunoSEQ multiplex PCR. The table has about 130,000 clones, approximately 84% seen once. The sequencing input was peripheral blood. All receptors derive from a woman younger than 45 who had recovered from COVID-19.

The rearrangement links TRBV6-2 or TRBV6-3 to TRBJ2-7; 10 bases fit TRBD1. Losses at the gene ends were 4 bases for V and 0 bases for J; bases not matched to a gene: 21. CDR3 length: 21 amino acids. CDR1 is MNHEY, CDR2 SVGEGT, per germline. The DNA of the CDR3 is TGTGCCAGCAGTTGGATGACGAATCGGACAGGGGGTTCCCCCTTCTCCTACGAGCAGTACTTC. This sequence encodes CASSWMTNRTGGSPFSYEQYF.

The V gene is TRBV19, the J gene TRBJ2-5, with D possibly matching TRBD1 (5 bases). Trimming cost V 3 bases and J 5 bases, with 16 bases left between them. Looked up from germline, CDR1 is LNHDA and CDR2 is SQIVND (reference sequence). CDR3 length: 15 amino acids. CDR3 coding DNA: TGTGCCAGTAGTATCGGTTCTGGCGCAGGGGAGACCCAGTACTTC. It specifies CASSIGSGAGETQYF.

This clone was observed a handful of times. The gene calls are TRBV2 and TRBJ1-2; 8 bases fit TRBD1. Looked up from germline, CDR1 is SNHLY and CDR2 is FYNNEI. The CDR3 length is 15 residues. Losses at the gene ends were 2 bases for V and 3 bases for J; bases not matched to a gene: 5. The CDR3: CASSEWTGRYYGYTF. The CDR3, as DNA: TGTGCCAGCAGTGAATGGACAGGGCGCTACTATGGCTACACCTTC.

The CDR3 is CASSLEGSSLNEQFF. CDR3 DNA: TGTGCCAGCAGCTTGGAAGGGAGTTCGCTAAATGAGCAGTTCTTC. This chain links TRBV5-5 with TRBJ2-1, with a tentative D call TRBD2 (5 bases). V lost 0 bases and J lost 7, with 14 bases in between. This CDR3 region has 15 residues. Germline V gene sequence: CDR1 SGHKS, CDR2 YYEKEE (reference sequence).

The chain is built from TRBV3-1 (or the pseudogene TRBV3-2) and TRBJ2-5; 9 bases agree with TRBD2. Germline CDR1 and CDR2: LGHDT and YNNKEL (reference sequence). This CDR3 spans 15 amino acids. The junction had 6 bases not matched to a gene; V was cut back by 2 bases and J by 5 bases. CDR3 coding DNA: TGTGCCAGCAGCCAACTATTAGCGGGGGAGGAGACCCAGTACTTC. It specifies CASSQLLAGEETQYF.

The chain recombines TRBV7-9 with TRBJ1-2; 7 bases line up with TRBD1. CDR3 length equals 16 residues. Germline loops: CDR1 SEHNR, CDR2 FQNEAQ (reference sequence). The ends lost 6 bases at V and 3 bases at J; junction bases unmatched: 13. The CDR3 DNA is TGTGCCAGCAGTCGGAAGGGGCAGGGGGGTCACTATGGCTACACCTTC. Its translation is CASSRKGQGGHYGYTF.

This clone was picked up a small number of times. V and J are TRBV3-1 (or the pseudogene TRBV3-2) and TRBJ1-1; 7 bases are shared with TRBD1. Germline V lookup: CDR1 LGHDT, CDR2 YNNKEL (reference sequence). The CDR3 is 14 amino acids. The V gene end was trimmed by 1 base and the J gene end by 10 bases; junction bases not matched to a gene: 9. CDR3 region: CASSQGGSGQRAFF. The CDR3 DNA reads TGTGCCAGCAGCCAAGGAGGTTCGGGACAGCGAGCTTTCTTT.

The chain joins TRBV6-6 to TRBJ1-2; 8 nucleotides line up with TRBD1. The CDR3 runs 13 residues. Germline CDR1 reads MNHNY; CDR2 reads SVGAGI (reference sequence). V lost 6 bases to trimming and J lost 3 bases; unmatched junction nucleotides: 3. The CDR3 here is CASSQGQDYGYTF. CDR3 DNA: TGTGCCAGCAGCCAGGGACAGGACTATGGCTACACCTTC.

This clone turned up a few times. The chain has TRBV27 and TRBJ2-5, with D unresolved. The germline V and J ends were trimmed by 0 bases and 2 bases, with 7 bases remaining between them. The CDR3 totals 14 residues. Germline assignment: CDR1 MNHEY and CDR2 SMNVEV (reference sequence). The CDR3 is CASSLSQSQETQYF. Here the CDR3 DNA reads TGTGCCAGCAGTTTATCACAGAGTCAAGAGACCCAGTACTTC.

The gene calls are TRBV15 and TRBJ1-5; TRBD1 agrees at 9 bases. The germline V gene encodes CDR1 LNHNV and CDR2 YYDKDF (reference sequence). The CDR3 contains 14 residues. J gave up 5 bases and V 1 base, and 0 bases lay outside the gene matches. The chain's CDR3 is CATSRGDRDQPQHF. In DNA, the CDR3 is TGTGCCACCAGCAGAGGGGACAGGGATCAGCCCCAGCATTTT.

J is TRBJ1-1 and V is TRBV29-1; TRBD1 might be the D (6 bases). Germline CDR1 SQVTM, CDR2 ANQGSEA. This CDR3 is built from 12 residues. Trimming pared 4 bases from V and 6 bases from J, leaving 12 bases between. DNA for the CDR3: TGCAGCGTTGGGGGGGGGCGTTCTGAAGCTTTCTTT. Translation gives CSVGGGRSEAFF.

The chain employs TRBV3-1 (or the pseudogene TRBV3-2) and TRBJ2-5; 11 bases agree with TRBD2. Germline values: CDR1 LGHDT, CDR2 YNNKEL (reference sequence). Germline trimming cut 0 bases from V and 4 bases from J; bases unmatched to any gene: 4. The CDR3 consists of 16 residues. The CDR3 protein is CASSQELAGVGETQYF. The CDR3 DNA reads TGTGCCAGCAGCCAAGAACTAGCGGGAGTGGGAGAGACCCAGTACTTC.

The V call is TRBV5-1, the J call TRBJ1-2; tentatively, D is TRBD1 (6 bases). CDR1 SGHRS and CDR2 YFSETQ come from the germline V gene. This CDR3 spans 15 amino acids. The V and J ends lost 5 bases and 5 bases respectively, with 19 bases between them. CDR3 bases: TGCGCCAGCAGGGCAGATACAGGGTCCACATATGGCTACACCTTC. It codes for CASRADTGSTYGYTF.

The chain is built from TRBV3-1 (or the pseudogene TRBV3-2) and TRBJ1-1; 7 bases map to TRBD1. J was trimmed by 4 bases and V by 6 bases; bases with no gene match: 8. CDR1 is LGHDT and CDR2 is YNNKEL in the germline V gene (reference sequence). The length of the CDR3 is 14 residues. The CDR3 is CASSSTGLSTEAFF. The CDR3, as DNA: TGTGCCAGCAGTTCGACAGGGCTCAGCACTGAAGCTTTCTTT.

The CDR3 bases are TGTGCCAGCAGCTGGAGGGGGAACACTGAAGCTTTCTTT. It yields the protein CASSWRGNTEAFF. V and J are TRBV5-4 and TRBJ1-1; a weak D match, TRBD1 (5 bases). Germline V lookup: CDR1 SGHNT, CDR2 YYREEE (reference sequence). V dropped 3 bases and J dropped 1 base, with 7 bases sitting between them. The CDR3 loop spans 13 amino acids.

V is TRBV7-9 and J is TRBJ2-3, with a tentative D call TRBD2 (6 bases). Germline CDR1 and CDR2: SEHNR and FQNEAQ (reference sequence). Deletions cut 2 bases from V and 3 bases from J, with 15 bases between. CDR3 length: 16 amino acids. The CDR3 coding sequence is TGTGCCAGCAGCTTAAAACGGGGGATCGGGACAGATACGCAGTATTTT. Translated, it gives CASSLKRGIGTDTQYF.

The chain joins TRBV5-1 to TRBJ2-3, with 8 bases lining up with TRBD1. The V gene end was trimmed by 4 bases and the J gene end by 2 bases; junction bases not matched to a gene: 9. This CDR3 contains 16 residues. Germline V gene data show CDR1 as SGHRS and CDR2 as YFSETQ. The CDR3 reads CASSRGTGPFTDTQYF. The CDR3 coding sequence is TGCGCCAGCAGCCGAGGGACAGGCCCTTTCACAGATACGCAGTATTTT. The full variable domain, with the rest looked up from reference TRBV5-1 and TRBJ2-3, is KAGVTQTPRYLIKTRGQQVTLSCSPISGHRSVSWYQQTPGQGLQFLFEYFSETQRNKGNFPGRFSGRQFSNSRSEMNVSTLELGDSALYLCASSRGTGPFTDTQYFGPGTRLTVL.

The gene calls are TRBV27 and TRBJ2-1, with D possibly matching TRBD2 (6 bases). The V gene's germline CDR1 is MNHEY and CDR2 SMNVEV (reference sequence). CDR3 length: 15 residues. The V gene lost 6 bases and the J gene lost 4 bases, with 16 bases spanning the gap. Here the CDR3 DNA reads TGTGCCAGCAGGAAAGGAGGGAGTGTTTACAATGAGCAGTTCTTC. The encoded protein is CASRKGGSVYNEQFF.

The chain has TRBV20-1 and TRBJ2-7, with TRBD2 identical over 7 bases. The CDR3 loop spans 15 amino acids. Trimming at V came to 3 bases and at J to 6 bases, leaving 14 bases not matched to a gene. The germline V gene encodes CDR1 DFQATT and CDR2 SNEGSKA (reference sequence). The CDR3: CSASGSGAPRGEQYF. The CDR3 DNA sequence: TGCAGTGCTAGTGGCAGCGGGGCCCCCAGAGGCGAGCAGTACTTC.

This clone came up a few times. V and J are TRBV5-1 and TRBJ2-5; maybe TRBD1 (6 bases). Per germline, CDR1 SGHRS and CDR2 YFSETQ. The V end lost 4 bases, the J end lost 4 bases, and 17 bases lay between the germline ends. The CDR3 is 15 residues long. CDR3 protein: CASSINRRGGETQYF. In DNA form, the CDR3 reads TGCGCCAGCAGCATCAACCGGAGAGGGGGAGAGACCCAGTACTTC.

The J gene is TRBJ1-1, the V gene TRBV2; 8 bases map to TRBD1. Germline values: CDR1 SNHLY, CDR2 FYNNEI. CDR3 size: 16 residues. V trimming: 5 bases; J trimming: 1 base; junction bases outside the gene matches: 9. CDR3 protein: CASSSQLGQGNTEAFF. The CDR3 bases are TGTGCCAGCAGTTCACAATTAGGACAGGGGAACACTGAAGCTTTCTTT. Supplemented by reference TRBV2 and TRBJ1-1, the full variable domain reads EPEVTQTPSHQVTQMGQEVILRCVPISNHLYFYWYRQILGQKVEFLVSFYNNEISEKSEIFDDQFSVERPDGSNFTLKIRSTKLEDSAMYFCASSSQLGQGNTEAFFGQGTRLTVV.

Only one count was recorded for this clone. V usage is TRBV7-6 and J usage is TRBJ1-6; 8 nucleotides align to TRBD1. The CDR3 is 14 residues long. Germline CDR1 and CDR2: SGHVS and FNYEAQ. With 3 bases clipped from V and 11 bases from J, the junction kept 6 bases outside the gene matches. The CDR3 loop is CASSLRQGSAPLHF. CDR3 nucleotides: TGTGCCAGCAGCTTGCGACAGGGGTCGGCACCCCTCCACTTT.

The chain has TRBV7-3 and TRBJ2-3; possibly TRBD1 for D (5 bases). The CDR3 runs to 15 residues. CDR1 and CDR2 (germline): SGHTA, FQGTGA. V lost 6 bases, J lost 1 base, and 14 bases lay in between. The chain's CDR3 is CASSNTGTRTDTQYF. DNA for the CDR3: TGTGCCAGCAGTAATACAGGCACCCGCACAGATACGCAGTATTTT.

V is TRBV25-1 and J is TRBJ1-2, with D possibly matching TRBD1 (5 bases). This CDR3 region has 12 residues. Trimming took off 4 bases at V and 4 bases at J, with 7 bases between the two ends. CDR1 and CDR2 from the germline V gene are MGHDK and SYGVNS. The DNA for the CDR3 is TGTGCCAGCAGTGGCGACAGCTATGGCTACACCTTC. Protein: CASSGDSYGYTF.

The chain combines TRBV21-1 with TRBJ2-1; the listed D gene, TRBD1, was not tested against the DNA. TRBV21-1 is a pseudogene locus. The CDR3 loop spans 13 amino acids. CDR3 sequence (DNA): TGTGCCAGCAGCAGGACATGGGGTAATGAGCAGTTCTTC. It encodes CASSRTWGNEQFF.